This T cell receptor (beta chain) was recovered during a study of cytotoxic CD8 clonotypes in ibrutinib-treated CLL. Across the study: Among patients, some 25 responded partially and 2 completely; about 14 then stayed remitted and approximately twelve progressed after median 68 months. Following treatment for a median roughly 11 months, range 6 to 36, response samples were then taken. Samples showed on average roughly 250,000 productive templates and tens of thousands of productive rearrangements. Regarding the study as a whole: Contraction or stability on treatment characterized the public clonotypes, which were uncommon.

Some clones are missing from TCRdb's copy, which holds only in-frame ones; the method was immunoSEQ multiplex PCR. The sample shows approximately 120,000 clones, 50% to 65% of them seen only once. CDR3 length: 15 amino acids. The ends were cut back, 2 bases at V and 4 bases at J, with 15 bases in the middle. From germline, CDR1 is GTSNPN and CDR2 SVGIG (reference sequence). A word on this clone: The antigen remains unidentified.

This sequence joins TRBV30 and TRBJ1-5; D uncertain. The sequences come from PBMCs, collected after 24 months of ibrutinib treatment. The receptor was isolated from a human donor with chronic lymphocytic leukemia. The CDR3 loop is CAWSRGVAGNQPQHF. The CDR3 DNA reads TGTGCCTGGAGTAGAGGAGTAGCCGGAAATCAGCCCCAGCATTTT.